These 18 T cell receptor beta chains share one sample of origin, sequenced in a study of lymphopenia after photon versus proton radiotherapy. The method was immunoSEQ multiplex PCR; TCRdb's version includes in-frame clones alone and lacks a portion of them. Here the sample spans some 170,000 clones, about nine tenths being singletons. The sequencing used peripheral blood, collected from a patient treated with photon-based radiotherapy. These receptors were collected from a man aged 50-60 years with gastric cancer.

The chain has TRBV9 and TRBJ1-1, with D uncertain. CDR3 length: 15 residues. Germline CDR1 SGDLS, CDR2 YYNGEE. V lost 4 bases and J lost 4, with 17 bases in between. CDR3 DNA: TGTGCCAGCAGCCCCGATGGAGGGTTACTCACTGAAGCTTTCTTT. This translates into CASSPDGGLLTEAFF.

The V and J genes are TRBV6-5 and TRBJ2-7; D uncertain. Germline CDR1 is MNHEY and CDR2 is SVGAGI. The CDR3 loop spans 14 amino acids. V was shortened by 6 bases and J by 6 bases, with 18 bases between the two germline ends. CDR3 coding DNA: TGTGCCAGCAGGGCCCCTGGAGCCCCTGCCGAGCAGTACTTC. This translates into CASRAPGAPAEQYF.

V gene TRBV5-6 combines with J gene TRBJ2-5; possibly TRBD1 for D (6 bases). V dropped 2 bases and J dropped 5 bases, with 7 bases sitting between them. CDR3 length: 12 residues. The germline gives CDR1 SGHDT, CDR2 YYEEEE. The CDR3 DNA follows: TGTGCCAGCAGCTTTACAGGGGAGACCCAGTACTTC. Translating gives CASSFTGETQYF.

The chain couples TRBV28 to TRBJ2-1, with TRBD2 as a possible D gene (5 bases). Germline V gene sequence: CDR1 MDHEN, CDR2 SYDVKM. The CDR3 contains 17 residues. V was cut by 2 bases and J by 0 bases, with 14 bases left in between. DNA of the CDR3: TGTGCCAGCAGTTTAATATCTAGCAGCCTCTCCTACAATGAGCAGTTCTTC. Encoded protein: CASSLISSSLSYNEQFF.

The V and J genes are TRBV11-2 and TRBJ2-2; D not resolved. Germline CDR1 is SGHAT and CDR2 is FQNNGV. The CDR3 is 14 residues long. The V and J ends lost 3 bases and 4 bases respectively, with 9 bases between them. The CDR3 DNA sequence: TGTGCCAGCAGCTTTCTCCGTGGCACCGGGGAGCTGTTTTTT. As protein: CASSFLRGTGELFF. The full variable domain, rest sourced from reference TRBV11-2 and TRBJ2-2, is EAGVAQSPRYKIIEKRQSVAFWCNPISGHATLYWYQQILGQGPKLLIQFQNNGVVDDSQLPKDRFSAERLKGVDSTLKIQPAKLEDSAVYLCASSFLRGTGELFFGEGSRLTVL.

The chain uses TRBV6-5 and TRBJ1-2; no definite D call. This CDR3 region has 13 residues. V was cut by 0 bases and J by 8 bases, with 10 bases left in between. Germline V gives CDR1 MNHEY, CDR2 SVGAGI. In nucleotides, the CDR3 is TGTGCCAGCAGTTACTCCGGCACGAGGGGCTACACCTTC. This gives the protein CASSYSGTRGYTF.

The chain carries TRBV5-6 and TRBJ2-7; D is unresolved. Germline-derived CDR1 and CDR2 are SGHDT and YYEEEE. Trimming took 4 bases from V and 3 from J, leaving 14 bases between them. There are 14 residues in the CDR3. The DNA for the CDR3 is TGTGCCAGCAGCCCGACCTTCGGCAGCTACGAGCAGTACTTC. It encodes CASSPTFGSYEQYF.

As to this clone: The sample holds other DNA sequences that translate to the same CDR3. CDR3 loop: CASSVGSTDTQYF. The CDR3 DNA reads TGTGCCAGCAGCGTAGGGAGCACAGATACGCAGTATTTT. This chain uses TRBV9 with TRBJ2-3; D call uncertain. CDR1 and CDR2 from the germline V gene are SGDLS and YYNGEE. This CDR3 is built from 13 residues. V dropped 0 bases and J dropped 0 bases, with 2 bases sitting between them.

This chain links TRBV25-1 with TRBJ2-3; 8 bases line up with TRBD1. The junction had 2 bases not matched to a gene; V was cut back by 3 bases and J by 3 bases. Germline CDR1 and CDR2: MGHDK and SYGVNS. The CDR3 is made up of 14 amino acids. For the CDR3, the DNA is TGTGCCAGCAGTGACAGGGGGCGGACAGATACGCAGTATTTT. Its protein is CASSDRGRTDTQYF.

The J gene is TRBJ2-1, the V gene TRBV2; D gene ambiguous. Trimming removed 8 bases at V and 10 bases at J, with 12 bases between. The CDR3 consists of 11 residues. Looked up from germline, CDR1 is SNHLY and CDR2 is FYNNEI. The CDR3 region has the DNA TGTGCCAGCGGAGTCGACTTCGAGCAGTTCTTC. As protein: CASGVDFEQFF.

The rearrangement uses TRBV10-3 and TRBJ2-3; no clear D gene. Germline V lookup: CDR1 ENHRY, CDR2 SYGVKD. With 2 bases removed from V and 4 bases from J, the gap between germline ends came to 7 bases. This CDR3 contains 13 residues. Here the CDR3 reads CAISEGSPDTQYF. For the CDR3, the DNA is TGTGCCATCAGTGAGGGCTCCCCAGATACGCAGTATTTT.

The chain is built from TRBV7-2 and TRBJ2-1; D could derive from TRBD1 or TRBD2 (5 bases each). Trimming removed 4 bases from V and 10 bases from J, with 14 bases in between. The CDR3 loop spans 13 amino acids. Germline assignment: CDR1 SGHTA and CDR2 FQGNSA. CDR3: CASSSRDAREQFF. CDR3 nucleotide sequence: TGTGCCAGCAGCTCCCGGGACGCTCGCGAGCAGTTCTTC.

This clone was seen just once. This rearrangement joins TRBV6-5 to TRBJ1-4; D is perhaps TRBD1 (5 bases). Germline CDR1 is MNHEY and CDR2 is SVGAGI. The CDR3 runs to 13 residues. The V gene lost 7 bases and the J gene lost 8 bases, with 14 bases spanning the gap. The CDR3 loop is CASTHDRSEKLFF. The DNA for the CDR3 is TGTGCCAGCACTCACGACAGATCCGAAAAACTGTTTTTT.

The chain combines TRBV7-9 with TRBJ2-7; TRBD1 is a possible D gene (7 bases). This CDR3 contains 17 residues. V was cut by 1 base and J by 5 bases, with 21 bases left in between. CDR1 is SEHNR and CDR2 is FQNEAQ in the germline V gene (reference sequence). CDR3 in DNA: TGTGCCAGCAGCTTAGGGCCTCCCGGAGGGGGCGCTAACGAGCAGTACTTC. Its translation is CASSLGPPGGGANEQYF.

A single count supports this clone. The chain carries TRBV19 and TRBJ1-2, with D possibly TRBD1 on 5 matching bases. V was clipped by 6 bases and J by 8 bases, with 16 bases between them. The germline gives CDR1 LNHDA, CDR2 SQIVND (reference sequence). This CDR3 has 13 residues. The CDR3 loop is CASRDTRAGGYTF. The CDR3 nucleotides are TGTGCCAGTAGGGACACCCGGGCGGGAGGCTACACCTTC.

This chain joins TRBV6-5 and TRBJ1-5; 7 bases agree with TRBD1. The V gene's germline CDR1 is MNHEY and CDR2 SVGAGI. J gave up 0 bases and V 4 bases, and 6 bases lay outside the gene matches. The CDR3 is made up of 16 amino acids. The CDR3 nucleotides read TGTGCCAGCAGTTCCCGGGGACAGTTTAGCAATCAGCCCCAGCATTTT. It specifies CASSSRGQFSNQPQHF.

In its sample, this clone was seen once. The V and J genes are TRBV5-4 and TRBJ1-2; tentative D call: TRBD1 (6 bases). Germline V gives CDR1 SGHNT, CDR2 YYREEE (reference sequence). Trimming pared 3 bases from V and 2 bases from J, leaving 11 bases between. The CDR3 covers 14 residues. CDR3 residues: CASSYRTDNYGYTF. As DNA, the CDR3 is TGTGCCAGCAGCTACCGGACAGACAACTATGGCTACACCTTC.

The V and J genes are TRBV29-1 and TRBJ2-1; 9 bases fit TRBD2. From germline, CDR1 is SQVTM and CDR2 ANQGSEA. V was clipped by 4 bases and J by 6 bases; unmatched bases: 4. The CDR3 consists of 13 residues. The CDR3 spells CSVASGISNEQFF. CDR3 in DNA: TGCAGCGTTGCTAGCGGGATTTCCAATGAGCAGTTCTTC.